The 22 T cell receptor beta chains in this list originate from one sample, sequenced in a study of cytomegalovirus exposure and HLA in healthy donors. A multiplex PCR was run with 60 Vbeta primers and 13 Jbeta primers. TCRdb keeps only in-frame clones here, not all; method: immunoSEQ multiplex PCR. Of roughly 200,000 clones in the sample, around three quarters are singletons; the top ten hold roughly 15%. Material: PBMCs. These receptors all stem from a woman aged 25 to 45 in good health and CMV-seropositive.

This clone showed up just once. The chain uses TRBV28 and TRBJ2-7; D might be TRBD2 (6 bases). CDR1 is MDHEN, CDR2 SYDVKM, per germline. This CDR3 comprises 14 residues. The V end lost 5 bases, the J end lost 0 bases, and 11 bases lay between the germline ends. The CDR3 DNA is TGTGCCAGCAGTGCGGGACTGAACTCCTACGAGCAGTACTTC. Amino acids: CASSAGLNSYEQYF.

This clone was counted a single time. The V call is TRBV7-2, the J call TRBJ1-2; 12 bases are shared with TRBD1. The germline gives CDR1 SGHTA, CDR2 FQGNSA. CDR3 length equals 15 residues. V gave up 1 base and J gave up 13 bases; unmatched junction bases: 10. The CDR3 nucleotides are TGTGCCAGCAGCTTAGGTCTCGCCGGGACAGGGGGCATCACCTTC. This translates into CASSLGLAGTGGITF.

Written as DNA, the CDR3 is TGTGCCAGCAGCTTAGGGATTCGTTCGTCAGTCGGGGACGAGCAGTACTTC. Protein product: CASSLGIRSSVGDEQYF. The V gene is TRBV7-6, the J gene TRBJ2-7, with D tentatively TRBD2 (5 bases). V lost 1 base and J lost 5, with 21 bases in between. CDR1 SGHVS and CDR2 FNYEAQ come from the germline V gene. The CDR3 has 17 amino acids.

The chain is built from TRBV7-8 and TRBJ2-7; D may be TRBD1 (6 bases). The V end lost 5 bases, the J end lost 2 bases, and 16 bases lay between the germline ends. This CDR3 has 15 residues. From germline, CDR1 is SGHVS and CDR2 FQNEAQ. The CDR3 nucleotides read TGTGCCAGCAGCGTACACAGGGCGCCGGCCTACGAGCAGTACTTC. This codes for CASSVHRAPAYEQYF.

The chain has TRBV2 and TRBJ2-7; D gene ambiguous. This CDR3 has 13 residues. The germline CDR1 and CDR2 sequences are SNHLY and FYNNEI. Trimming cost V 5 bases and J 0 bases, with 8 bases left between them. The CDR3 DNA reads as TGTGCCAGCAGTCCCCCGAGCTCCTACGAGCAGTACTTC. Translating gives CASSPPSSYEQYF.

The rearrangement joins TRBV5-4 to TRBJ2-5; possible D gene TRBD2, 6 bases. The germline V gene has CDR1 SGHNT and CDR2 YYREEE (reference sequence). Trimming shortened V by 0 bases and J by 7 bases, and 7 bases separated the two germline ends. The length of the CDR3 is 12 residues. Here the CDR3 reads CASSLDSGTQYF. In nucleotides, the CDR3 is TGTGCCAGCAGCTTGGATAGCGGGACCCAGTACTTC.

The rearrangement links TRBV19 to TRBJ2-5, with D tentatively TRBD1 (5 bases). Germline values: CDR1 LNHDA, CDR2 SQIVND (reference sequence). Trimming stripped 3 bases from V and 1 base from J, with 12 bases between. This CDR3 comprises 15 residues. CDR3 loop: CASSMWQGGQETQYF. CDR3 DNA: TGTGCCAGTAGTATGTGGCAGGGTGGCCAAGAGACCCAGTACTTC.

The chain is built from TRBV18 and TRBJ2-3; a weak D match, TRBD1 (5 bases). CDR1 and CDR2 (germline): KGHSH, LQKENI. The CDR3 sequence is 15 residues long. V lost 3 bases and J 4 bases, leaving 14 bases between the germline ends. The CDR3 reads CASSPKSRAADTQYF. Here the CDR3 DNA reads TGTGCCAGCTCACCCAAGTCCAGGGCGGCAGATACGCAGTATTTT.

This clone was detected a few times. This sequence joins TRBV13 and TRBJ2-3; 13 bases agree with TRBD2. V was clipped by 5 bases and J by 4 bases; unmatched bases: 6. CDR1 and CDR2 (germline): PRHDT, FYEKMQ (reference sequence). The CDR3 is 16 residues long. This chain's CDR3 is CASSKTSGGASDTQYF. DNA of the CDR3: TGTGCCAGCAGCAAAACTAGCGGGGGGGCGTCAGATACGCAGTATTTT.

The rearrangement joins TRBV11-1 to TRBJ2-7; the match to TRBD1 covers 8 bases. Germline CDR1 and CDR2: SGHAT and FQDESV (reference sequence). The CDR3 sequence is 13 residues long. The ends lost 5 bases at V and 4 bases at J; junction bases unmatched: 4. CDR3 loop: CASSPDRGYEQYF. In DNA, the CDR3 is TGTGCCAGCAGCCCCGACAGGGGATACGAGCAGTACTTC. The full variable domain, in which reference TRBV11-1 and TRBJ2-7 provide the parts outside the CDR3, is EAEVAQSPRYKITEKSQAVAFWCDPISGHATLYWYRQILGQGPELLVQFQDESVVDDSQLPKDRFSAERLKGVDSTLKIQPAELGDSAMYLCASSPDRGYEQYFGPGTRLTVT.

The rearrangement joins TRBV19 to TRBJ1-2; weak D call: TRBD1 (6 bases). Trimming removed 5 bases from V and 6 bases from J, with 16 bases in between. From germline, CDR1 is LNHDA and CDR2 SQIVND (reference sequence). This CDR3 contains 14 residues. The DNA for the CDR3 is TGTGCCAGTAGTCCCGGCGGGGGGGCTAATGGCTACACCTTC. It yields the protein CASSPGGGANGYTF.

The chain joins TRBV10-3 to TRBJ1-5; a possible D gene is TRBD1 (6 bases). The CDR3 is made up of 13 amino acids. CDR1 ENHRY and CDR2 SYGVKD come from the germline V gene. With 10 bases removed from V and 7 bases from J, the gap between germline ends came to 17 bases. DNA of the CDR3: TGTGCCACCGGGGGGGGCCGCGAACAGCCCCAGCATTTT. Amino acid sequence: CATGGGREQPQHF.

The chain joins TRBV6-5 to TRBJ1-1; D possibly corresponds to TRBD1 (6 bases). CDR1 MNHEY and CDR2 SVGAGI come from the germline V gene. V was pared by 6 bases and J by 8 bases, with 16 bases between. This CDR3 contains 13 residues. CDR3 sequence: CASRLVQGGEAFF. DNA for the CDR3: TGTGCCAGCAGGCTAGTACAGGGCGGCGAAGCTTTCTTT.

The chain couples TRBV9 to TRBJ2-2; perhaps TRBD1 as D (6 bases). V gave up 0 bases and J gave up 4 bases, with 7 bases separating them. CDR1 and CDR2 from the germline V gene are SGDLS and YYNGEE. There are 14 residues in the CDR3. CDR3 in amino acids: CASSVEGGTGELFF. The CDR3 bases are TGTGCCAGCAGCGTAGAAGGGGGCACCGGGGAGCTGTTTTTT.

The chain uses TRBV5-4 and TRBJ1-6, with TRBD1 matching 7 bases. V was pared by 3 bases and J by 8 bases, with 11 bases of the junction left unmatched. CDR3 length equals 16 residues. Germline loops: CDR1 SGHNT, CDR2 YYREEE (reference sequence). Here the CDR3 reads CASSSDREGGYSPLHF. CDR3 sequence (DNA): TGTGCCAGCAGCTCTGACAGGGAAGGAGGGTATTCACCCCTCCACTTT.

The V call is TRBV6-5, the J call TRBJ1-5; D may be TRBD1 (6 bases). V was shortened by 6 bases and J by 0 bases, with 6 bases between the two germline ends. Per germline, CDR1 MNHEY and CDR2 SVGAGI. The CDR3 is 13 residues long. Here the CDR3 reads CASRGASNQPQHF. CDR3 nucleotides: TGTGCCAGCAGGGGGGCTAGCAATCAGCCCCAGCATTTT.

The chain uses TRBV19 and TRBJ2-7; D is undetermined. The CDR3 spans 13 residues. Germline CDR1 and CDR2: LNHDA and SQIVND (reference sequence). V was trimmed by 1 base and J by 4 bases, leaving 8 bases between them. The CDR3 loop is CASSIVGTYEQYF. CDR3 DNA sequence: TGTGCCAGTAGTATAGTGGGCACATACGAGCAGTACTTC.

This rearrangement joins TRBV6-1 to TRBJ2-7, with D tentatively TRBD1 (5 bases). V lost 6 bases to trimming and J lost 4 bases, with 19 bases between them. Germline V CDR1 and CDR2: MNHNS, SASEGT. The CDR3 has 15 residues. The CDR3 DNA reads as TGTGCCAGCAGACCCCCATGGCAGGGCTCTTACGAGCAGTACTTC. Translated: CASRPPWQGSYEQYF.

The rearrangement joins TRBV7-2 to TRBJ1-3; D remains ambiguous. Trimming cost V 2 bases and J 0 bases, with 5 bases left between them. Germline CDR1 reads SGHTA; CDR2 reads FQGNSA. The CDR3 is 14 amino acids. CDR3 nucleotides: TGTGCCAGCAGCTTACCCAGCTCTGGAAACACCATATATTTT. Its protein product is CASSLPSSGNTIYF.

The table lists this clone with a count of one. This chain connects TRBV5-6 to TRBJ2-7; TRBD1 matches 8 bases. This CDR3 is 14 amino acids long. J gave up 3 bases and V 4 bases, and 6 bases lay outside the gene matches. CDR1 and CDR2 (germline): SGHDT, YYEEEE. In DNA, the CDR3 is TGTGCCAGCAGCACCGACAGGGGAGGCTACGAGCAGTACTTC. It encodes CASSTDRGGYEQYF.

This clone was counted a single time. The genes are TRBV9 and TRBJ1-1, with unresolved D. Deletions cut 3 bases from V and 1 base from J, with 7 bases between. Germline V gene sequence: CDR1 SGDLS, CDR2 YYNGEE. This CDR3 has 13 amino acids. CDR3 sequence reads: CASSATGNTEAFF. CDR3 in DNA: TGTGCCAGCAGCGCTACCGGGAACACTGAAGCTTTCTTT.

This clone was counted a few times. The chain combines TRBV6-1 with TRBJ2-3, with 7 positions matching TRBD2. The J segment lost 3 bases and the V segment lost 3 bases, leaving 18 bases of the junction unmatched. The length of the CDR3 is 19 residues. Looked up from germline, CDR1 is MNHNS and CDR2 is SASEGT. The CDR3 sequence is CASSEGPRLLALYTDTQYF. CDR3 bases: TGTGCCAGCAGTGAGGGCCCCCGCCTACTAGCGCTTTATACAGATACGCAGTATTTT.